This paragraph covers one T cell receptor (beta chain) sequence. Trimming removed 3 bases from V and 7 bases from J; junction bases left unmatched: 19. CDR3 length: 18 amino acids. CDR1 SGHAT and CDR2 FQNNGV come from the germline V gene. Each CDR3 protein gets one entry after TCRdb re-called the PCR reads with MiXCR. The table records about 640,000 distinct CDR3 sequences, just under 20% of them present only once. The sample is drawn from a study of molecular identifiers for immune sequencing clone quantification. The chain employs TRBV11-2 and TRBJ2-7; 9 nucleotides align to TRBD2. The source is a human donor in good health. Some libraries in this study had Jurkat cell RNA spiked in. The sample comprised naive CD8+ T cells from blood, with Jurkat cell RNA spiked in. Subset: FACS-sorted CD8+CD4-CCR7+CD45RA+ naive T cells. CDR3: CASSFQWGGGMAGGEQYF. The CDR3 nucleotides are TGTGCCAGCAGCTTCCAGTGGGGGGGTGGGATGGCGGGAGGGGAGCAGTACTTC.